One sample yielded the 21 T cell receptor beta chains listed below, sequenced in a study of blood T cell repertoires in COVID-19 (dated by TCRdb to between 2020 and 2021). The library was made by the immunoSEQ multiplex PCR assay. TCRdb carries this immuneACCESS record with in-frame sequences only. Its versions omit some clonotypes, under half of them owing to an unresolved V gene in the studies checked, with the rest unexplained. The sample data list 70,000 to 90,000 clones, and around 80% of these were observed just once. Clones ranked in the top ten supply about a sixth of the sample. Sequencing used peripheral blood. These TCRs come from a woman in her sixties with acute or convalescent COVID-19.

Only one count was recorded for this clone. The DNA for the CDR3 is TGTGCCAGCAGCCTATCGACTAGCGGGACCTACGAGCAGTACTTC. The encoded protein is CASSLSTSGTYEQYF. The chain recombines TRBV14 with TRBJ2-7, with 11 bases fitting TRBD2. This CDR3 region has 15 residues. The V segment lost 4 bases and the J segment 2 bases; nucleotides outside the gene matches: 4. Per germline, CDR1 SGHDN and CDR2 FVKESK.

This clone was found many times. The J gene is TRBJ2-7, the V gene TRBV5-6; the D is unclear. The germline V gene encodes CDR1 SGHDT and CDR2 YYEEEE. This CDR3 comprises 12 residues. V shed 2 bases and J shed 3 bases, with 6 bases lying between them. CDR3 protein: CASSLRSYEQYF. CDR3 DNA sequence: TGTGCCAGCAGCTTACGGAGCTACGAGCAGTACTTC.

CDR3 amino acids: CASSESPRGRGGTGELFF. The CDR3 DNA reads TGTGCCAGCAGCGAGTCCCCGCGGGGGCGAGGGGGCACCGGGGAGCTGTTTTTT. This rearrangement joins TRBV9 to TRBJ2-2; TRBD2 might be the D (7 bases). The ends were cut back, 3 bases at V and 4 bases at J, with 22 bases in the middle. Germline V gene sequence: CDR1 SGDLS, CDR2 YYNGEE. The CDR3 has 18 amino acids.

The sample holds one count of this clone. The chain has TRBV28 and TRBJ1-1; D is undetermined. The ends were cut back, 4 bases at V and 10 bases at J, with 16 bases in the middle. The CDR3 runs 13 residues. Germline V gene sequence: CDR1 MDHEN, CDR2 SYDVKM. CDR3 loop: CASSSLTPSVAFF. The CDR3 DNA reads TGTGCCAGCAGTTCGTTAACTCCCTCCGTAGCTTTCTTT.

CDR3 DNA sequence: TGCGCCAGCAGCCAAGGAGGGACAGGGCCCTCCTACGAGCAGTACTTC. Its translation is CASSQGGTGPSYEQYF. The rearrangement uses TRBV4-3 and TRBJ2-7, with 9 bases matching TRBD1. Germline CDR1 is LGHNA and CDR2 is YSLEER. The CDR3 is 16 residues long. The junction had 4 bases not matched to a gene; V was cut back by 1 base and J by 0 bases.

Here the CDR3 reads CASSATGGAFF. The CDR3 DNA reads as TGTGCCAGTAGTGCCACAGGGGGAGCTTTCTTT. V and J are TRBV19 and TRBJ1-1, with 8 bases fitting TRBD1. This CDR3 has 11 amino acids. Germline V gene data show CDR1 as LNHDA and CDR2 as SQIVND (reference sequence). Unmatched junction bases numbered 3, after V lost 5 bases and J lost 10 bases.

J is TRBJ1-1 and V is TRBV6-5, with D maybe TRBD1 (5 bases). Trimming shortened V by 4 bases and J by 2 bases, and 11 bases separated the two germline ends. The CDR3 has 14 residues. The germline gives CDR1 MNHEY, CDR2 SVGAGI. The CDR3 coding sequence is TGTGCCAGCAGTTTGGACGGGGGTAACACTGAAGCTTTCTTT. The encoded protein is CASSLDGGNTEAFF.

The chain joins TRBV4-1 to TRBJ1-2; 9 bases are shared with TRBD1. This CDR3 is 15 amino acids long. With 2 bases clipped from V and 8 bases from J, the junction kept 9 bases outside the gene matches. Germline loops: CDR1 MGHRA, CDR2 YSYEKL. The CDR3 is CASSQSRDRATGYTF. In nucleotides, the CDR3 is TGCGCCAGCAGCCAATCACGGGACAGGGCGACGGGCTACACCTTC.

The chain has TRBV9 and TRBJ2-7; 8 positions agree with TRBD1. V shed 3 bases, J shed 0 bases, and the junction held 2 bases outside the gene matches. Germline V lookup: CDR1 SGDLS, CDR2 YYNGEE. The CDR3 is made up of 14 amino acids. DNA of the CDR3: TGTGCCAGCAGCGGGACAGGGAGCTCCTACGAGCAGTACTTC. It encodes CASSGTGSSYEQYF.

V is TRBV2 and J is TRBJ2-3, with D possibly being TRBD1 (5 bases). Per germline, CDR1 SNHLY and CDR2 FYNNEI. Trimming took 6 bases from V and 0 from J, leaving 10 bases between them. This CDR3 comprises 14 residues. The DNA of the CDR3 is TGTGCCAGCAGGGAGACAGCTAGCACAGATACGCAGTATTTT. Protein: CASRETASTDTQYF.

This chain uses TRBV5-1 with TRBJ1-2; TRBD1 agrees at 9 bases. Trimming took 3 bases from V and 8 from J; bases not matched to a gene: 11. Germline CDR1 and CDR2: SGHRS and YFSETQ. The CDR3 covers 15 residues. CDR3 loop: CASSSPSQGAQGYTF. The DNA for the CDR3 is TGCGCCAGCAGCTCTCCCTCACAGGGGGCTCAAGGCTACACCTTC. The entire variable domain, with the rest obtained from reference TRBV5-1 and TRBJ1-2, is as follows: KAGVTQTPRYLIKTRGQQVTLSCSPISGHRSVSWYQQTPGQGLQFLFEYFSETQRNKGNFPGRFSGRQFSNSRSEMNVSTLELGDSALYLCASSSPSQGAQGYTFGSGTRLTVV.

The chain carries TRBV15 and TRBJ1-6, with 8 bases matching TRBD1. CDR3 size: 14 residues. Germline-derived CDR1 and CDR2 are LNHNV and YYDKDF (reference sequence). The junction had 5 bases not matched to a gene; V was cut back by 5 bases and J by 8 bases. CDR3 amino acids: CATSSDRVYSPLHF. The CDR3 nucleotides read TGTGCCACCAGCTCGGACAGGGTGTATTCACCCCTCCACTTT.

The V gene is TRBV24-1, the J gene TRBJ2-5, with D tentatively TRBD1 (5 bases). The germline CDR1 and CDR2 sequences are KGHDR and SFDVKD. The CDR3 spans 16 residues. Trimming removed 3 bases at V and 0 bases at J, with 13 bases between. For the CDR3, the DNA is TGTGCCACCAGTGATACAGGACCCGGGTACCAAGAGACCCAGTACTTC. This translates into CATSDTGPGYQETQYF.

The chain is built from TRBV18 and TRBJ1-6; tentatively, D is TRBD1 (5 bases). The ends were cut back, 3 bases at V and 7 bases at J, with 25 bases in the middle. The germline V gene has CDR1 KGHSH and CDR2 LQKENI. This CDR3 region has 19 residues. The CDR3 DNA is TGTGCCAGCTCACCCCGACAGCGGGAGAGAGGGACCAGAAATTCACCCCTCCACTTT. The encoded protein is CASSPRQRERGTRNSPLHF.

This clone was counted between two and nine times. This chain connects TRBV7-3 to TRBJ2-3; TRBD1 agrees at 10 bases. Germline V lookup: CDR1 SGHTA, CDR2 FQGTGA. V was pared by 5 bases and J by 5 bases, with 7 bases of the junction left unmatched. This CDR3 has 15 residues. Here the CDR3 reads CASSIDRGLLDTQYF. The CDR3 DNA is TGTGCCAGCAGCATCGACAGGGGGCTCTTAGATACGCAGTATTTT.

This clone came up a few times. The chain is built from TRBV29-1 and TRBJ1-1; 9 bases line up with TRBD1. V was pared by 4 bases and J by 5 bases, with 8 bases of the junction left unmatched. CDR1 and CDR2 from the germline V gene are SQVTM and ANQGSEA. There are 14 residues in the CDR3. The CDR3 DNA follows: TGCAGCGTTGCGGACAGGGGTTCGGGAACTGAAGCTTTCTTT. It is translated as CSVADRGSGTEAFF.

The chain joins TRBV7-8 to TRBJ2-1; no clear D. CDR1 SGHVS and CDR2 FQNEAQ come from the germline V gene. The CDR3 runs 15 residues. V was shortened by 1 base and J by 0 bases, with 7 bases between the two germline ends. CDR3 residues: CASSLERSSYNEQFF. In DNA, the CDR3 is TGTGCCAGCAGCTTAGAACGGAGCTCCTACAATGAGCAGTTCTTC.

The gene calls are TRBV6-5 and TRBJ1-6; 8 bases align to TRBD1. Per the germline V gene, CDR1 is MNHEY and CDR2 is SVGAGI. After removal of 6 bases from V and 2 bases from J, the junction contained 0 bases not matched to a gene. The CDR3 loop spans 14 amino acids. The CDR3 loop reads CASRQGAYNSPLHF. CDR3 nucleotide sequence: TGTGCCAGCAGACAGGGGGCCTATAATTCACCCCTCCACTTT.

The chain couples TRBV29-1 to TRBJ2-3, with 7 nucleotides matching TRBD2. Germline CDR1 reads SQVTM; CDR2 reads ANQGSEA. This CDR3 spans 14 amino acids. The ends lost 8 bases at V and 0 bases at J; junction bases unmatched: 8. The CDR3 region has the DNA TGCAGCACCCCCGGGGGGACTAGCACAGATACGCAGTATTTT. Protein product: CSTPGGTSTDTQYF.

This clone has a handful of counts. V gene TRBV30 combines with J gene TRBJ1-1; D unclear. Germline CDR1 and CDR2: GTSNPN and SVGIG (reference sequence). This CDR3 spans 13 amino acids. V lost 3 bases, J lost 0 bases, and 8 bases lay in between. CDR3 residues: CAWREAVNTEAFF. The CDR3, as DNA: TGTGCCTGGAGGGAGGCTGTGAACACTGAAGCTTTCTTT.

This chain connects TRBV3-1 (or the pseudogene TRBV3-2) to TRBJ2-1; weak D call: TRBD2 (6 bases). The CDR3 length is 17 residues. CDR1 and CDR2 (germline): LGHDT, YNNKEL (reference sequence). Deletions cut 0 bases from V and 6 bases from J, with 18 bases between. The CDR3 DNA reads TGTGCCAGCAGCCAAGATTGGGCATGGGGAGGAGGCAATGAGCAGTTCTTC. It codes for CASSQDWAWGGGNEQFF.